This T cell receptor beta chain was recorded in a study of blood T cells in healthy people across ages (dated by TCRdb to the mid-2010s). Background on the whole study: In model experiments, template switching captured roughly one uniquely barcoded TCR beta cDNA molecule for every two T cells. Age-related changes in TCR beta repertoire diversity were measured in the study by deep sequencing normalized with unique cDNA molecular identifiers. Four age groups were formed from the donors: young (average around 15 years), middle-aged (around 40), aged (about 62) and long-lived (around 82). To avoid experimental bias, donors of different ages were spread randomly across the sequencing lanes. Using the same blood draw, the study looked at two additional independent replicas of 1 million unique cDNA reads for two donors, one aged 18 to 30 and the other aged 80 or older. Study-wide findings and limitations: Estimates of total diversity based on one million sequenced T cells were regarded as lower bounds and as underestimates. Because the CMV infection status of the donors was unknown, age-related changes in expanded clonotypes may potentially have been confounded. As age increased, observed TCR beta diversity per million T cells dropped in a roughly linear way, and a significant reduction was already evident by age 40. Conclusive comparison of naive and antigen-experienced compartments was prevented by the profiling of bulk unsorted PBMCs. The percentage of naive T cells measured by flow cytometry correlated strongly with observed TCR beta diversity. The long-lived group showed more naive CD4+ T cells, fewer expanded clones and increased TCR diversity than the aged group, suggesting age selection.

The germline V gene encodes CDR1 SGHVS and CDR2 FNYEAQ. The CDR3 numbers 18 residues from cysteine through phenylalanine. Only the CDR3 DNA is retained, 54 bases long and in frame from the first base. Donors were roughly 40 systemically healthy Caucasian individuals from Russia aged 6 to 90 years. Around 10 milliliters of peripheral blood were collected from each donor into EDTA-treated Vacutainer tubes. Ficoll-Paque density-gradient centrifugation was used to isolate PBMCs, with at least 6.5 million per sample. Trizol reagent was used to extract total RNA from PBMCs, with at least 6 micrograms per sample. Naive CD45RAhigh/CD27high T cell percentages were measured by flow cytometry on a PBMC aliquot from every donor. The library came from 5' RACE. Data came from an Illumina HiSeq 2500. A second PCR of about 6 to 11 cycles was performed with a sample-barcoded 5' primer and a J-beta primer mix. Each TCR beta cDNA molecule received a unique molecular identifier from a template-switch 5' adaptor carrying 12 random nucleotides. Each sample yielded at least 3 million CDR3-containing paired-end reads. First-strand cDNA was synthesized from all RNA with the Mint cDNA synthesis kit, primed by a TRBC-specific oligonucleotide. All cDNA was treated with uracil-DNA glycosylase and then went through a first 18-cycle PCR with the universal primers M1SS and BC2_uni_R. In the source study's methods: Normalization of each sample was performed by random selection of 1 million high-quality reads, each carrying a distinct molecular identifier. Instead of being binned into consensus sequences, reads that shared molecular identifiers were thrown out. MiTCR, with a Q25 quality threshold and the strictest error-elimination algorithm, was used for CDR3 identification, clonotype clustering and error correction. A nonparametric unseen species model with Euler transformation was used to estimate a lower bound on total TCR beta diversity. TCRdb reprocessed the public reads (quality trimming at Q25 with fastp, clone calling with MiXCR) and kept in-frame beta chains. Every entry covers one CDR3 protein and lists the most common genes and DNA from its rows. The V and J calls were determined by TCRdb, not by the authors. This sample gives about a million distinct CDR3 sequences in total; more than 30% of them show up just once. The ten largest clones add up to under 15% of the sample.

To note about this clonotype: There is no known antigen for this receptor. No much larger clonotype is one base removed from it; base qualities were not supplied.

The TCR originated in a man between 18 and 35 years old in good health. The sequenced sample was blood. The chain was built from TRBV7-6 and TRBJ2-1; the junction holds 10 bases that match TRBD1. Judging by the DNA end, TRBJ2-7 fits better; the J call may be wrong. The nucleotide sequence is TGTGCCAGCAGCTACCGGGACAGGGGACATAGCTCCTACAATGAGCAGTACTTC. This translates into CASSYRDRGHSSYNEQYF.